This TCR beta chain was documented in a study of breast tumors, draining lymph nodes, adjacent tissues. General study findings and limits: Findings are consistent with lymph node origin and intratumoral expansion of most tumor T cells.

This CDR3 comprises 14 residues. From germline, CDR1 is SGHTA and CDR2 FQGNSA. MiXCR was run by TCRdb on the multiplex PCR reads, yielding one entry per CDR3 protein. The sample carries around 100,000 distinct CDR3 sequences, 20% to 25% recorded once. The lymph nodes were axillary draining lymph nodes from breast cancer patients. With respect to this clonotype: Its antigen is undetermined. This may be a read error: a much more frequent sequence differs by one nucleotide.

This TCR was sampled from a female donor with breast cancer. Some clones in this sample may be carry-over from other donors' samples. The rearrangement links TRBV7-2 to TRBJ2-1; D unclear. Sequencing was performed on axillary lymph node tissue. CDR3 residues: CASTLGVSCNEQFF. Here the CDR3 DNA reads TGTGCCAGCACCTTAGGAGTATCCTGCAATGAGCAGTTCTTC.